This T cell receptor (beta chain) comes out of a study of CD8 T cells in ankylosing spondylitis. General study results and limits: Ankylosing spondylitis blood seemed to carry a telltale TCR beta motif made of eight or nine highly homologous variants.

Via MiXCR, TCRdb re-called the 5' RACE reads, giving one row per CDR3 protein. The table lists under 150,000 distinct CDR3 sequences, roughly 13% of them singletons. This clonotype was seen repeatedly, ten times or more. As yet, its antigen is unknown. The CDR3 totals 14 residues. Per germline, CDR1 LGHDT and CDR2 YNNKEL (reference sequence). The germline V and J ends were trimmed by 0 bases and 8 bases, with 13 bases remaining between them. This receptor was taken from a female donor with ankylosing spondylitis or in good health (not recorded which). The sample taken for sequencing was blood, either unsorted or a sorted T cell fraction (not recorded which). The chain carries TRBV3-1 and TRBJ1-2, with D tentatively TRBD1 (5 bases). The CDR3 DNA is TGTGCCAGCAGCCAAGAAGGGGCAGCGGGCGGCTACACCTTC. Residues: CASSQEGAAGGYTF.